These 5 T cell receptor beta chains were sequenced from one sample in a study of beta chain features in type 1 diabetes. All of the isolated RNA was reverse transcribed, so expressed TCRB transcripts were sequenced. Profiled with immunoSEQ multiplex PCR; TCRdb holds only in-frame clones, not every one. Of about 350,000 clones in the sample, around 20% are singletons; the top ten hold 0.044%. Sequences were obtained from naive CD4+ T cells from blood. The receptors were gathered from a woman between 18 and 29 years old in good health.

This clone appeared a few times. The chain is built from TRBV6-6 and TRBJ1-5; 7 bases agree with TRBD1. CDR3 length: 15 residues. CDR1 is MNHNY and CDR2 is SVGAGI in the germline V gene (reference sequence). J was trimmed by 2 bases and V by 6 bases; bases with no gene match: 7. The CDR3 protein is CASSHSGQGNQPQHF. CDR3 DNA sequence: TGTGCCAGCAGCCACTCTGGACAGGGCAATCAGCCCCAGCATTTT.

Here the CDR3 DNA reads TGCGCCAGCAGGAAAAACGCTTGGGACAGGGGTCTCAGCAATCAGCCCCAGCATTTT. Amino acids: CASRKNAWDRGLSNQPQHF. V and J are TRBV23-1 and TRBJ1-5; TRBD1 aligns across 10 bases. TRBV23-1 is classed as an ORF, of uncertain function. The CDR3 runs to 19 residues. V trimming: 6 bases; J trimming: 1 base; junction bases outside the gene matches: 15.

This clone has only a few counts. The CDR3 here is CASSQVSGGTYEQYF. For the CDR3, the DNA is TGTGCCAGCAGCCAAGTGAGCGGAGGAACCTACGAGCAGTACTTC. The chain is built from TRBV4-2 and TRBJ2-7, with D perhaps TRBD2 (5 bases). Germline CDR1 reads LGHNA; CDR2 reads YNFKEQ. Trimming took off 1 base at V and 2 bases at J, with 12 bases between the two ends. The CDR3 runs to 15 residues.

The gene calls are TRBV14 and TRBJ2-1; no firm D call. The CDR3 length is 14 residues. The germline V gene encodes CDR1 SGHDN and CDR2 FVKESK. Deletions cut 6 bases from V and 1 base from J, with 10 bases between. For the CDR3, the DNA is TGTGCCAGCAGAGCGACGGGTTCCTACAATGAGCAGTTCTTC. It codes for CASRATGSYNEQFF.

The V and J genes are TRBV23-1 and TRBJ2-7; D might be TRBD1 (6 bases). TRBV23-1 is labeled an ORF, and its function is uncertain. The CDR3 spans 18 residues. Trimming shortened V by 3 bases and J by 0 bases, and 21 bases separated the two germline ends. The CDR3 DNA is TGCGCCAGCAGTCACGCCATACCCACAGGGCTGAGCTCCTACGAGCAGTACTTC. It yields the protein CASSHAIPTGLSSYEQYF.